This T cell receptor (beta chain) comes out of a study of graft-versus-host responses after intestinal transplantation. In the case of this clone: Its target is not known.

Data came from immunoSEQ multiplex PCR; TCRdb stores just in-frame clones and leaves some out. The sample lists more than 100,000 clones, about 93% occurring once. CDR1 and CDR2 (germline): KGHSH, LQKENI. V was shortened by 6 bases and J by 3 bases, with 14 bases between the two germline ends. There are 15 residues in the CDR3. This TCR came from a human donor who received an intestinal transplant. The genes are TRBV18 and TRBJ1-4; D perhaps matches TRBD1 (5 bases). The specimen comprised unstimulated CD4+ T cells sorted from spleen or lymph node cells, sampled before intestinal transplant. The CDR3 loop is CASSLGGGANEKLFF. DNA for the CDR3: TGTGCCAGCTCGCTCGGTGGGGGAGCTAATGAAAAACTGTTTTTT.